In this sample, the clone carrying this TCR beta chain turned up many times. J gave up 7 bases and V 3 bases, and 11 bases lay outside the gene matches. This CDR3 spans 15 amino acids. CDR1 SGHVS and CDR2 FQNEAQ come from the germline V gene. The data were obtained in a study of read filtering for tumor transcriptome and immune sequencing. Background on the study: IR-seq gave about 3.5 to 10.27 million TCR reads per sample; RNA-seq gave about 80 to 1,300.

From roughly 400 ng of RNA, a library with molecular barcoded alpha/delta and beta/gamma adaptors was made. TCRdb re-derived calls from the reads in MiXCR, one entry per CDR3 protein. The data hold about 48,000 distinct CDR3 sequences, with around a fifth observed a single time. The chain has TRBV7-8 and TRBJ1-1, with 7 bases fitting TRBD1. Source material: a population of CD138-negative cells sorted from bone marrow. This clonotype was sampled from a donor aged 40 or over with multiple myeloma. The DNA of the CDR3 is TGTGCCAGCAGCTTGGGTGTAAGGGGGCAAGGTGAAGCTTTCTTT. Translating it yields CASSLGVRGQGEAFF.